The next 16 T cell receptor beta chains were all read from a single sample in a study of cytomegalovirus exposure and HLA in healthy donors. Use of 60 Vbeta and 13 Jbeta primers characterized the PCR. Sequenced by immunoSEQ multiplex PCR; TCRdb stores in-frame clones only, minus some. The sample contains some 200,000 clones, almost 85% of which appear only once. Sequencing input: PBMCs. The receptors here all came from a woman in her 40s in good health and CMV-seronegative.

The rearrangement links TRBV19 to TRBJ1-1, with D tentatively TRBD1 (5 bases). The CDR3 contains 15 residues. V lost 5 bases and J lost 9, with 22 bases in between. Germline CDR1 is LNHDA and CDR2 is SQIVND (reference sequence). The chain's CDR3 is CASSFTGYRTLKAFF. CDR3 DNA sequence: TGTGCCAGTAGTTTTACAGGTTACCGAACACTGAAAGCTTTCTTT. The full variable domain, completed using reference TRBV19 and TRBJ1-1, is DGGITQSPKYLFRKEGQNVTLSCEQNLNHDAMYWYRQDPGQGLRLIYYSQIVNDFQKGDIAEGYSVSREKKESFPLTVTSAQKNPTAFYLCASSFTGYRTLKAFFGQGTRLTVV.

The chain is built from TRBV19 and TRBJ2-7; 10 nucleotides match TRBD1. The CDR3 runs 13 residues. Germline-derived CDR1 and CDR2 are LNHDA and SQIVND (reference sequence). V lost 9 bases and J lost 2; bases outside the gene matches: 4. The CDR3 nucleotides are TGTGCCAGCCGGGACAGGGGTACCTACGAGCAGTACTTC. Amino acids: CASRDRGTYEQYF.

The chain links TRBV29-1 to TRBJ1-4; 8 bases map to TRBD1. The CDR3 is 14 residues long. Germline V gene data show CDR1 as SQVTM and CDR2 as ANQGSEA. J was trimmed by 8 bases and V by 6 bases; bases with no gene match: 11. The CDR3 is CSVTRTGPGEKLFF. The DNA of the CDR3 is TGCAGCGTCACCCGGACAGGGCCAGGGGAAAAACTGTTTTTT.

The CDR3 region has the DNA TGTGCCAGCAGCGCTGGTTTGGCAGGATCGACCTATGGCTACACCTTC. Its protein product is CASSAGLAGSTYGYTF. The rearrangement links TRBV9 to TRBJ1-2; D unclear. Trimming pared 3 bases from V and 4 bases from J, leaving 19 bases between. Per the germline V gene, CDR1 is SGDLS and CDR2 is YYNGEE. The CDR3 has 16 amino acids. Supplemented by reference TRBV9 and TRBJ1-2, the full variable domain reads DSGVTQTPKHLITATGQRVTLRCSPRSGDLSVYWYQQSLDQGLQFLIQYYNGEERAKGNILERFSAQQFPDLHSELNLSSLELGDSALYFCASSAGLAGSTYGYTFGSGTRLTVV.

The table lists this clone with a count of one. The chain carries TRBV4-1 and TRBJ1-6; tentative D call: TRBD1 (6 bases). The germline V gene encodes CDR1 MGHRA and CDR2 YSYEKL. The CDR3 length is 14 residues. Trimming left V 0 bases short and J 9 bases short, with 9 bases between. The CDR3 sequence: CASSQEPGASPLHF. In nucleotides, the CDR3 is TGCGCCAGCAGCCAAGAGCCAGGGGCTTCACCCCTCCACTTT.

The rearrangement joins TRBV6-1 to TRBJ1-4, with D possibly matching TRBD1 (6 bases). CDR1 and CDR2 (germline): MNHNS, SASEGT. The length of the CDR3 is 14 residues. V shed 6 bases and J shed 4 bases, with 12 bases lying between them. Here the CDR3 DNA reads TGTGCCAGCAGCCCCCAGGGGCTTAATGAAAAACTGTTTTTT. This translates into CASSPQGLNEKLFF.

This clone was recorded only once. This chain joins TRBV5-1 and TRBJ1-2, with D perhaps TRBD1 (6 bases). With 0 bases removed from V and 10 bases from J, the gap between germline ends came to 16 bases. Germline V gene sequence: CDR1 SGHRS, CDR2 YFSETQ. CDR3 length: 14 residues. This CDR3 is CASSLASDRLDYTF. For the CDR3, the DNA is TGCGCCAGCAGCTTGGCCTCCGACAGGCTTGACTACACCTTC.

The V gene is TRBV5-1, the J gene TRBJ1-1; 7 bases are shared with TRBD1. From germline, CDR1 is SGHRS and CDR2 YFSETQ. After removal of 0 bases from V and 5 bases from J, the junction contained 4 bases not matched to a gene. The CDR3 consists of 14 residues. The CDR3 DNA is TGCGCCAGCAGCTTGGAATCAGGGGGGACTGAAGCTTTCTTT. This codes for CASSLESGGTEAFF.

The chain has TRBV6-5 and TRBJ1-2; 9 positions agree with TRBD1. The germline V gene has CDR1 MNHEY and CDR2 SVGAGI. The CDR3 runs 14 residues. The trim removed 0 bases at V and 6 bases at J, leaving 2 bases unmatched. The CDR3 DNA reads TGTGCCAGCAGTTACTCTGGGACAGGGAATGGCTACACCTTC. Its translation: CASSYSGTGNGYTF.

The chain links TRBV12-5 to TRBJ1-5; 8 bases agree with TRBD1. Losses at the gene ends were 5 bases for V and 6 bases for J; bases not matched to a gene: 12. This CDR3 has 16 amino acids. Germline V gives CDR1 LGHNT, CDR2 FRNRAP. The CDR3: CASGPYSGQATQPQHF. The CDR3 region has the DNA TGTGCTAGTGGTCCCTATTCGGGACAGGCAACTCAGCCCCAGCATTTT.

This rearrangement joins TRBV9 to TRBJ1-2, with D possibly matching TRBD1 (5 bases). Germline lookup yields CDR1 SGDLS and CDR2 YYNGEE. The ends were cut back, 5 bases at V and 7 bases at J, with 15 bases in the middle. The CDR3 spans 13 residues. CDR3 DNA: TGTGCCAGCAGTCCCGGGACTGTCGTTGGCTACACCTTC. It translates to CASSPGTVVGYTF.

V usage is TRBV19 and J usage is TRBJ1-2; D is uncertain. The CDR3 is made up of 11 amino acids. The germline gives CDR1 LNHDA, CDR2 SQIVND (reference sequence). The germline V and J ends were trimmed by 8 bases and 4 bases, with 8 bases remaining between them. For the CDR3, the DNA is TGTGCCAGTCCCGTATGCTATGGCTACACCTTC. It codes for CASPVCYGYTF.

CDR3 sequence reads: CASSSQTGLGQPQHF. The CDR3 coding sequence is TGTGCCAGCAGTTCTCAGACAGGGTTGGGTCAGCCCCAGCATTTT. The gene calls are TRBV6-5 and TRBJ1-5; 7 bases map to TRBD1. The germline gives CDR1 MNHEY, CDR2 SVGAGI. The CDR3 is 15 residues long. J was trimmed by 6 bases and V by 4 bases; bases with no gene match: 9.

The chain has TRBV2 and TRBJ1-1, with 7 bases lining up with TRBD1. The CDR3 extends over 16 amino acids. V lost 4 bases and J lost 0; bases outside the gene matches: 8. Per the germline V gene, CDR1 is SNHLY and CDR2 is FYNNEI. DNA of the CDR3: TGTGCCAGCAGTGGAGTAGGGCAGGGGGTGAACACTGAAGCTTTCTTT. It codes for CASSGVGQGVNTEAFF.

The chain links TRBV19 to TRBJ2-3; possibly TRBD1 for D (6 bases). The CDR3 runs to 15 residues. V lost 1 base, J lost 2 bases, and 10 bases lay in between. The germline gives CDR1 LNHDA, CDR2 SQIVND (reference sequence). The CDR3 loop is CASSIGNRVTDTQYF. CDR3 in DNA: TGTGCCAGTAGTATAGGTAACAGGGTCACAGATACGCAGTATTTT. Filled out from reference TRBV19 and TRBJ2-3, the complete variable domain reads DGGITQSPKYLFRKEGQNVTLSCEQNLNHDAMYWYRQDPGQGLRLIYYSQIVNDFQKGDIAEGYSVSREKKESFPLTVTSAQKNPTAFYLCASSIGNRVTDTQYFGPGTRLTVL.

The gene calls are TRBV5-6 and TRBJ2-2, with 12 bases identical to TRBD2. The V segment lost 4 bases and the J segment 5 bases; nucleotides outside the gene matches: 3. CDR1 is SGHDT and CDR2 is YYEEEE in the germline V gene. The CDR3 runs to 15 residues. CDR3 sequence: CASSLAGGMTGELFF. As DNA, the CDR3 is TGTGCCAGCAGCCTAGCGGGGGGGATGACCGGGGAGCTGTTTTTT.